The 14 T cell receptor beta chains below were found in one sample sequenced in a study of blood T cell repertoires in COVID-19. Assay used: immunoSEQ multiplex PCR; TCRdb lists only in-frame clones, some missing. The sample includes around 130,000 clones, around 84% seen only once; the top ten take approximately 2.4%. The source material was PBMCs or T cells enriched from blood (not recorded which). These receptors all stem from a man aged 40-50 years with acute COVID-19.

The chain joins TRBV9 to TRBJ2-5; D gene ambiguous. Trimming removed 0 bases at V and 1 base at J, with 10 bases between. Germline CDR1 and CDR2: SGDLS and YYNGEE. This CDR3 is built from 15 residues. This chain's CDR3 is CASSVAPRPQETQYF. The CDR3, as DNA: TGTGCCAGCAGCGTAGCCCCGAGGCCCCAAGAGACCCAGTACTTC.

This clone was recorded only once. The chain employs TRBV18 and TRBJ2-2; TRBD2 agrees at 8 bases. V lost 2 bases, J lost 6 bases, and 8 bases stayed unmatched. The CDR3 loop spans 16 amino acids. CDR1 KGHSH and CDR2 LQKENI come from the germline V gene. CDR3 loop: CASSPNREGVSGELFF. In nucleotides, the CDR3 is TGTGCCAGCTCACCAAACCGGGAGGGGGTCTCCGGGGAGCTGTTTTTT.

The chain employs TRBV7-2 and TRBJ2-4; D may be TRBD1 (5 bases). CDR3 length equals 14 residues. V lost 5 bases and J lost 5, with 13 bases in between. CDR1 and CDR2 from the germline V gene are SGHTA and FQGNSA. The CDR3 nucleotides read TGTGCCAGCAGCCTGACAGCTATTCAAAACATTCAGTACTTC. Amino acids: CASSLTAIQNIQYF.

Worth noting for this clone: Different DNA sequences within this sample yield the same CDR3. The chain uses TRBV28 and TRBJ1-2; D possibly corresponds to TRBD1 (5 bases). CDR3 length: 12 amino acids. V lost 4 bases, J lost 4 bases, and 7 bases lay in between. Per germline, CDR1 MDHEN and CDR2 SYDVKM. This CDR3 reads CASSSQGYGYTF. In DNA form, the CDR3 reads TGTGCCAGCAGTTCCCAGGGCTATGGCTACACCTTC.

This chain uses TRBV2 with TRBJ2-2; 12 bases map to TRBD2. Trimming removed 6 bases from V and 3 bases from J; junction bases left unmatched: 17. The length of the CDR3 is 20 residues. Germline V gene sequence: CDR1 SNHLY, CDR2 FYNNEI. CDR3 region: CASSQAPLAGGPMDTGELFF. CDR3 sequence (DNA): TGTGCCAGCAGCCAAGCCCCGCTAGCGGGAGGGCCCATGGACACCGGGGAGCTGTTTTTT. Full variable domain (missing parts from reference TRBV2 and TRBJ2-2): EPEVTQTPSHQVTQMGQEVILRCVPISNHLYFYWYRQILGQKVEFLVSFYNNEISEKSEIFDDQFSVERPDGSNFTLKIRSTKLEDSAMYFCASSQAPLAGGPMDTGELFFGEGSRLTVL.

The V gene is TRBV7-3, the J gene TRBJ2-3; D unclear. Germline assignment: CDR1 SGHTA and CDR2 FQGTGA. V lost 2 bases and J 1 base, leaving 13 bases between the germline ends. The CDR3 spans 16 residues. CDR3 coding DNA: TGTGCCAGCAGCTTAGGGCAAGCCACTCGCACAGATACGCAGTATTTT. Translation gives CASSLGQATRTDTQYF.

The CDR3 sequence is CASSPREGWPYGYTF. The CDR3 coding sequence is TGTGCCAGCAGCCCTCGGGAGGGATGGCCCTATGGCTACACCTTC. The chain combines TRBV7-3 with TRBJ1-2; D unresolved. The V and J ends lost 5 bases and 4 bases respectively, with 17 bases between them. In germline, CDR1 is SGHTA, CDR2 FQGTGA. The CDR3 has 15 residues.

This clone appeared a single time. V gene TRBV10-2 combines with J gene TRBJ1-3; the D gene is possibly TRBD1 (5 bases). Trimming took off 5 bases at V and 0 bases at J, with 8 bases between the two ends. The CDR3 consists of 14 residues. Germline assignment: CDR1 WSHSY and CDR2 SAAADI. The CDR3 spells CASSTGDSGNTIYF. CDR3 sequence (DNA): TGCGCCAGCAGTACGGGGGACTCTGGAAACACCATATATTTT.

The V and J genes are TRBV5-1 and TRBJ1-2; 12 nucleotides match TRBD1. Trimming removed 5 bases from V and 5 bases from J; junction bases left unmatched: 7. CDR1 is SGHRS, CDR2 YFSETQ, per germline. The CDR3 runs to 15 residues. CDR3 region: CASSPGTGGIYGYTF. DNA for the CDR3: TGCGCCAGCAGTCCCGGGACAGGGGGCATTTATGGCTACACCTTC.

Here the CDR3 DNA reads TGCAGTGCTAGTCTGTCTAGCGGCACAGATACGCAGTATTTT. Its protein product is CSASLSSGTDTQYF. The chain couples TRBV20-1 to TRBJ2-3, with a tentative D call TRBD2 (6 bases). This CDR3 contains 14 residues. Trimming stripped 3 bases from V and 1 base from J, with 11 bases between. Looked up from germline, CDR1 is DFQATT and CDR2 is SNEGSKA (reference sequence).

The rearrangement uses TRBV29-1 and TRBJ1-2; a possible D gene is TRBD1 (5 bases). Per germline, CDR1 SQVTM and CDR2 ANQGSEA. Trimming left V 7 bases short and J 3 bases short, with 9 bases between. This CDR3 contains 11 residues. CDR3 sequence reads: CSATGDYGYTF. The CDR3 nucleotides are TGCAGCGCCACAGGAGACTATGGCTACACCTTC.

The J gene is TRBJ1-5, the V gene TRBV12-3 or TRBV12-4; D is ambiguous. The CDR3 sequence is 13 residues long. V was pared by 2 bases and J by 7 bases, with 9 bases between. CDR3 nucleotide sequence: TGTGCCAGCAGTTTATGGGAGGGACAGCCCCAGCATTTT. Translating it yields CASSLWEGQPQHF.

V and J are TRBV9 and TRBJ2-7, with D tentatively TRBD2 (5 bases). Trimming stripped 0 bases from V and 7 bases from J, with 17 bases between. Germline CDR1 is SGDLS and CDR2 is YYNGEE. This CDR3 is built from 15 residues. This CDR3 reads CASSVGAAASGEQYF. The CDR3 DNA sequence: TGTGCCAGCAGCGTAGGGGCAGCAGCCTCGGGGGAGCAGTACTTC.

V gene TRBV3-1 (or the pseudogene TRBV3-2) combines with J gene TRBJ1-1; tentative D call: TRBD1 (5 bases). V gave up 8 bases and J gave up 1 base, with 17 bases separating them. Per the germline V gene, CDR1 is LGHDT and CDR2 is YNNKEL (reference sequence). The CDR3 consists of 15 residues. CDR3 nucleotide sequence: TGTGCCAGCTCGGACCAGGGAGGGACGAACACTGAAGCTTTCTTT. It translates to CASSDQGGTNTEAFF.